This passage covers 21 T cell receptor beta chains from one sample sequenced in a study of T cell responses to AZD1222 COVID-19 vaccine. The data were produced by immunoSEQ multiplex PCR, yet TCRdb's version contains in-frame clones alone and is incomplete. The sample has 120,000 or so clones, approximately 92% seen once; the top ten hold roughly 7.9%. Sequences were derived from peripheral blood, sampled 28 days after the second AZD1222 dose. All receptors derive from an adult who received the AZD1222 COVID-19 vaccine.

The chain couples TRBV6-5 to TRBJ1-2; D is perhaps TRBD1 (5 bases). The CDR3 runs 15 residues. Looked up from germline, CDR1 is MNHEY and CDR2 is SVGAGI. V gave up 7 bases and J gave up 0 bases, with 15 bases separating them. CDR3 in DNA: TGTGCCAGCACTCTTTGGAGGGGTCCTAACTATGGCTACACCTTC. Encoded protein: CASTLWRGPNYGYTF.

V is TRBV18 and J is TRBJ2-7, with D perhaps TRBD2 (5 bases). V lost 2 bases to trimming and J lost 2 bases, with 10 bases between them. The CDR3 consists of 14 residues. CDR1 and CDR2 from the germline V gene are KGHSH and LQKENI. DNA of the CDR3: TGTGCCAGCTCACCAAATCGGGGAACCTACGAGCAGTACTTC. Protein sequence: CASSPNRGTYEQYF.

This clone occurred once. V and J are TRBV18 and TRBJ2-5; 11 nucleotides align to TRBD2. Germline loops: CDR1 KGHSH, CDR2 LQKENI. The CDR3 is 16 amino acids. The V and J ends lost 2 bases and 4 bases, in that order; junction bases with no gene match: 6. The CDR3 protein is CASSPARLAGIETQYF. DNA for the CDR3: TGTGCCAGCTCACCAGCCAGACTAGCGGGGATAGAGACCCAGTACTTC.

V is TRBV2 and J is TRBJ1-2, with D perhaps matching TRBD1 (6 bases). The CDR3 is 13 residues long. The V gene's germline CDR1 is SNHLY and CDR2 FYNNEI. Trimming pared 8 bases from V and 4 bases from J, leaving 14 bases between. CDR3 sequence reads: CASEGGAIYGYTF. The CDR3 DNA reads TGTGCCAGCGAGGGGGGGGCGATCTATGGCTACACCTTC.

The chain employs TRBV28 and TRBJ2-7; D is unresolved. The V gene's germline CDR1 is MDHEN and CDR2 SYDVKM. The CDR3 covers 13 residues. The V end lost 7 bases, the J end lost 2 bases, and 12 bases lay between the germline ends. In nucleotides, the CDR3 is TGTGCCAGCACCAATTGGGCGACCTACGAGCAGTACTTC. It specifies CASTNWATYEQYF.

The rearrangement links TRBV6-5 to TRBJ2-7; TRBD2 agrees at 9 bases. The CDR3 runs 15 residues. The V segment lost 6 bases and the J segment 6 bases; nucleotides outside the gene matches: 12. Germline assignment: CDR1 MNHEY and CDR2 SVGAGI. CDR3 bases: TGTGCCAGCAGGTCGCAGCGGGGGGATACCTCCGAGCAGTACTTC. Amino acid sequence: CASRSQRGDTSEQYF.

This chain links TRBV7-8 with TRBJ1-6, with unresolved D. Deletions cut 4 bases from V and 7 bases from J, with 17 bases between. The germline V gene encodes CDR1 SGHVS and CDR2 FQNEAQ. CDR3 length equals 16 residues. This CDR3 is CASSSTLTIRNSPLHF. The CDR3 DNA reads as TGTGCCAGCAGCTCGACATTGACAATTCGCAATTCACCCCTCCACTTT.

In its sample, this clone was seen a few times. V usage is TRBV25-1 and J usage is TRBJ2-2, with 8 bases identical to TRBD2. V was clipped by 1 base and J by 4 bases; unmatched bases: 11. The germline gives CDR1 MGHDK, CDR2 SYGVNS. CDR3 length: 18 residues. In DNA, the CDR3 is TGTGCCAGCAGTGAATTCAAGGAGGGACTAGGGGCCACCGGGGAGCTGTTTTTT. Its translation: CASSEFKEGLGATGELFF.

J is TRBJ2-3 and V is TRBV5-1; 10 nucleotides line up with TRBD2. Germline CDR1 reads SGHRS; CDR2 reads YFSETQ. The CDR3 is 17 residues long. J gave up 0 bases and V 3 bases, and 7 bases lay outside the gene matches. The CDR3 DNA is TGCGCCAGCAGCTCTGGACTAGCGGCAACTAGCACAGATACGCAGTATTTT. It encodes CASSSGLAATSTDTQYF. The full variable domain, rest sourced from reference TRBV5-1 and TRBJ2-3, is KAGVTQTPRYLIKTRGQQVTLSCSPISGHRSVSWYQQTPGQGLQFLFEYFSETQRNKGNFPGRFSGRQFSNSRSEMNVSTLELGDSALYLCASSSGLAATSTDTQYFGPGTRLTVL.

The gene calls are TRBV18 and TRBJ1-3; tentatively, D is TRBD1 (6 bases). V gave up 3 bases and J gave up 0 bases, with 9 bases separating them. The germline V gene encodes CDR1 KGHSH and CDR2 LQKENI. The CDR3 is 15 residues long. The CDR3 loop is CASSPRGSSGNTIYF. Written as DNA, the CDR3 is TGTGCCAGCTCACCCAGGGGTAGCTCTGGAAACACCATATATTTT.

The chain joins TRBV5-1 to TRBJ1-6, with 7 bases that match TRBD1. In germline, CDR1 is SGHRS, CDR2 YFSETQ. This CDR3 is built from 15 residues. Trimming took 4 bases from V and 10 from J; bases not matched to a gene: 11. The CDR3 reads CASSPDPGQQSPLHF. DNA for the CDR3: TGCGCCAGCAGCCCCGACCCGGGACAGCAATCACCCCTCCACTTT.

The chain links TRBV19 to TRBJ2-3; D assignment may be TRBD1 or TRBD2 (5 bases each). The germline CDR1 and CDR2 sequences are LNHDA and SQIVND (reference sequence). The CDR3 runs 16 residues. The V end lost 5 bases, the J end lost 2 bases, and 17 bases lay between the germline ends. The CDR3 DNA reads TGTGCCAGTAGTGGAGAGGGGTATCGGGACACAGATACGCAGTATTTT. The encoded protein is CASSGEGYRDTDTQYF.

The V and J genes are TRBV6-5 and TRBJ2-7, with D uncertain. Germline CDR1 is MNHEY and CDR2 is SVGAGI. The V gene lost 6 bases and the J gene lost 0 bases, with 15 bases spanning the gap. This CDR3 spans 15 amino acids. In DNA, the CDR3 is TGTGCCAGCAGACGGACGTCCGTCCGCTCCTACGAGCAGTACTTC. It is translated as CASRRTSVRSYEQYF.

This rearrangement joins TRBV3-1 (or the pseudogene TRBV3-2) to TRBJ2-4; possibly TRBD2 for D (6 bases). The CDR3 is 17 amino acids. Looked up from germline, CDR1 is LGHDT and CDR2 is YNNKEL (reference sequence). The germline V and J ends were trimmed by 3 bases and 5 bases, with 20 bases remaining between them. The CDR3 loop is CASSQPDRIAGQNIQYF. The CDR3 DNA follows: TGTGCCAGCAGCCAGCCGGACCGAATTGCGGGGCAAAACATTCAGTACTTC.

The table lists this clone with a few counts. CDR3 nucleotides: TGTGCCAGCAGCATTGGGCCGGGCAGTTCTGAAGCTTTCTTT. Its protein is CASSIGPGSSEAFF. The V call is TRBV11-3, the J call TRBJ1-1; D gene uncertain. The V end was cut by 5 bases, the J end by 6 bases, with 16 bases between. The CDR3 contains 14 residues. Germline CDR1 and CDR2: SGHNT and YENEEA.

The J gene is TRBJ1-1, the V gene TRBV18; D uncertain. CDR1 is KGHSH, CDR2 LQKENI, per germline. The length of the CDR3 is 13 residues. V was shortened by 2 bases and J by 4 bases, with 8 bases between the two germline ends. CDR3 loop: CASSPSQLTEAFF. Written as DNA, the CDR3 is TGTGCCAGCTCACCATCCCAGCTCACTGAAGCTTTCTTT.

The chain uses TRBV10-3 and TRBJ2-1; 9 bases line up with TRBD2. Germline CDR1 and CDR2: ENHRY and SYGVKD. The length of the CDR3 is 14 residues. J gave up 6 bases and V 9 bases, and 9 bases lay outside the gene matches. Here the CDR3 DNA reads TGTGCCATTCCAGCGGGAGGAGAGGGCAATGAGCAGTTCTTC. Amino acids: CAIPAGGEGNEQFF.

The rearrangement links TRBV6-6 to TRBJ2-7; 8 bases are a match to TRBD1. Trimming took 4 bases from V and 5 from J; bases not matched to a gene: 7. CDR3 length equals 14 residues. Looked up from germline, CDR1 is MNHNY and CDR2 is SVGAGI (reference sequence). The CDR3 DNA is TGTGCCAGCAGTTCCGGACAGGGTCTCAACGAGCAGTACTTC. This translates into CASSSGQGLNEQYF.

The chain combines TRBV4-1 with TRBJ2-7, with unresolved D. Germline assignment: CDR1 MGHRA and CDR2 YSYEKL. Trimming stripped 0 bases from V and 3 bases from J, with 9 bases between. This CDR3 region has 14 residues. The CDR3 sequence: CASSQDRRIYEQYF. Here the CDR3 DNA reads TGCGCCAGCAGCCAAGATAGAAGGATCTACGAGCAGTACTTC.

CDR3 nucleotides: TGTGCCAGCAGCCCGCTTGTCGACGAGCAGTACTTC. It codes for CASSPLVDEQYF. V gene TRBV28 combines with J gene TRBJ2-7; D unresolved. The V end was cut by 6 bases, the J end by 5 bases, with 11 bases between. The germline V gene has CDR1 MDHEN and CDR2 SYDVKM. The CDR3 totals 12 residues.

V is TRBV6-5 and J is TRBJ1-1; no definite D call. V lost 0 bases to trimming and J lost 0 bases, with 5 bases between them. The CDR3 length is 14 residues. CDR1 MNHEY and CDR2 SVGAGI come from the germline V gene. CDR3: CASSYSGVNTEAFF. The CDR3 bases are TGTGCCAGCAGTTACTCTGGGGTGAACACTGAAGCTTTCTTT.